The sequence of this T cell receptor (beta chain) was determined in a study of cytomegalovirus exposure and HLA in healthy donors. Findings and caveats of the study: In vitro checks showed that a few CMV-associated chains really do target CMV antigens. For cytomegalovirus status, the classifier reportedly gave diagnoses with high specificity and sensitivity.

PCR involved 60 Vbeta and 13 Jbeta primers. The method was immunoSEQ multiplex PCR; TCRdb's version includes in-frame clones alone and lacks a portion of them. This repertoire shows 100,000 or so clones, around 74% found once; its top ten account for under 1.5%. Concerning this clone itself: The antigen is not known.

CDR1 and CDR2 (germline): MNHNS, SASEGT. Germline trimming cut 5 bases from V and 4 bases from J; bases unmatched to any gene: 8. The CDR3 has 15 residues. Sequencing input: PBMCs. The clonotype originates from a man aged 35 to 55 in good health and CMV-seronegative. V usage is TRBV6-1 and J usage is TRBJ1-5; 7 bases are shared with TRBD1. The CDR3 nucleotides are TGTGCCAGCAGTCTCCAGGCAGGGGGAAATCAGCCCCAGCATTTT. Its translation: CASSLQAGGNQPQHF.